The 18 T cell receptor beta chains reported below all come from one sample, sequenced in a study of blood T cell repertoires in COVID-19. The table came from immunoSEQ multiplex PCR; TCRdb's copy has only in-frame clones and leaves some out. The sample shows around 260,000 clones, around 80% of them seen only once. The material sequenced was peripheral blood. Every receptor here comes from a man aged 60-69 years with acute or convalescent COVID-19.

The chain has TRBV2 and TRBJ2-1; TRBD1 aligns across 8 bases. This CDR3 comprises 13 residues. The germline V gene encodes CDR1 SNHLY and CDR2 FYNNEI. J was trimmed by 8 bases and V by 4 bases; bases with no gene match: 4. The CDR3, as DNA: TGTGCCAGCAGTGGGACAGGGTTCGATGAGCAGTTCTTC. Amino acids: CASSGTGFDEQFF.

CDR3 in amino acids: CASSFRQVVGEQYF. CDR3 sequence (DNA): TGTGCCAGCAGCTTTCGACAGGTGGTTGGCGAGCAGTACTTC. This chain joins TRBV13 and TRBJ2-7; possibly TRBD1 for D (6 bases). The CDR3 loop spans 14 amino acids. The germline V gene encodes CDR1 PRHDT and CDR2 FYEKMQ (reference sequence). V lost 3 bases to trimming and J lost 6 bases, with 15 bases between them.

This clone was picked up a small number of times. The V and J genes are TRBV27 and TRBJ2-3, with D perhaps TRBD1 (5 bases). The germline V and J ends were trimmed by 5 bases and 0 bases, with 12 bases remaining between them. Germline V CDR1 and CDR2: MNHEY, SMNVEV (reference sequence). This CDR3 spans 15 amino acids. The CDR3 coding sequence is TGTGCCAGCAGTACGCCCAGGGTCAGCACAGATACGCAGTATTTT. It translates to CASSTPRVSTDTQYF.

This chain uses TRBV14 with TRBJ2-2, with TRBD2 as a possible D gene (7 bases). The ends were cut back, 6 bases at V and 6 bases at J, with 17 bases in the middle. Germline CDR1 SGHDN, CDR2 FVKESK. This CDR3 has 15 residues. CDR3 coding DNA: TGTGCCAGCAGTCCCCTGGGGGGGCAGCCCGGGGAGCTGTTTTTT. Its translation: CASSPLGGQPGELFF.

This chain's CDR3 is CASSFWGTGGSYEQYF. In DNA, the CDR3 is TGTGCCAGCAGCTTTTGGGGGACAGGGGGATCCTACGAGCAGTACTTC. The rearrangement uses TRBV7-9 and TRBJ2-7, with TRBD1 matching over 11 bases. With V trimmed by 3 bases and J by 1 base, 5 bases remained unmatched. Germline assignment: CDR1 SEHNR and CDR2 FQNEAQ (reference sequence). This CDR3 spans 16 amino acids. Full variable domain (rest looked up from reference TRBV7-9 and TRBJ2-7): DTGVSQNPRHKITKRGQNVTFRCDPISEHNRLYWYRQTLGQGPEFLTYFQNEAQLEKSRLLSDRFSAERPKGSFSTLEIQRTEQGDSAMYLCASSFWGTGGSYEQYFGPGTRLTVT.

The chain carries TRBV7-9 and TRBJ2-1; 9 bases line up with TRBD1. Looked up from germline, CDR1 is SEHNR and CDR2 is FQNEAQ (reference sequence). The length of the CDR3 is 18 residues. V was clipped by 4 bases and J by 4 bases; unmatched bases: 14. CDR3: CASSSISGTGLTYNEQFF. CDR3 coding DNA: TGTGCCAGCAGCTCCATCTCCGGGACAGGGCTAACATACAATGAGCAGTTCTTC.

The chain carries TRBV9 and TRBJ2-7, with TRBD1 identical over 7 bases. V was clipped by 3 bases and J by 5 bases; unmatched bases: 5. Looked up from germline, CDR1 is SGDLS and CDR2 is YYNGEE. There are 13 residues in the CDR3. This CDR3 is CASSAEQGDEQYF. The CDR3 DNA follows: TGTGCCAGCAGCGCAGAGCAGGGGGACGAGCAGTACTTC.

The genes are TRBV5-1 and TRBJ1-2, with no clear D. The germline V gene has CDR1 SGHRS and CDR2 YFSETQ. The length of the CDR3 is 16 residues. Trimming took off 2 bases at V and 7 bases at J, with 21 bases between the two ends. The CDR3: CASSLENLETIGGYTF. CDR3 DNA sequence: TGCGCCAGCAGCTTAGAGAACTTGGAGACTATCGGTGGCTACACCTTC.

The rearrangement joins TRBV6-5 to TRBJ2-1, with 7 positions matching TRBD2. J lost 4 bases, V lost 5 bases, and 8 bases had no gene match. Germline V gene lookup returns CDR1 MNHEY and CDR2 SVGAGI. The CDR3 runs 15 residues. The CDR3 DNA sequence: TGTGCCAGCAGTACAGACCAGGGAGGGTACAATGAGCAGTTCTTC. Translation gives CASSTDQGGYNEQFF.

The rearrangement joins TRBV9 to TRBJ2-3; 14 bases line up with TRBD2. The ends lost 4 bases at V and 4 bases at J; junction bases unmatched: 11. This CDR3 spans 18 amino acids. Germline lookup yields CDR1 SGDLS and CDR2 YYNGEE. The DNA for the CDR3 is TGTGCCAGCAGCTTCAGCCCGGGACTAGCGGGAGAATCAGATACGCAGTATTTT. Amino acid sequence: CASSFSPGLAGESDTQYF.

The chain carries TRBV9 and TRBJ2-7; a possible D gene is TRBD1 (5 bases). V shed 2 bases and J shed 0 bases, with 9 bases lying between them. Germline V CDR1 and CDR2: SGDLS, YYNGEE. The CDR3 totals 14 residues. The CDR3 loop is CASSVQGNSYEQYF. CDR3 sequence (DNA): TGTGCCAGCAGCGTTCAGGGAAACTCCTACGAGCAGTACTTC.

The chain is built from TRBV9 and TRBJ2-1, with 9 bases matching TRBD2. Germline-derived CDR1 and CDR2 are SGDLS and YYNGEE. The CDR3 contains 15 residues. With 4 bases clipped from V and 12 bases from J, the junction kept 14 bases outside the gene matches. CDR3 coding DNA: TGTGCCAGCAGCCCGGCCCTTAGCGGGGGCTATGGGCAGTTCTTC. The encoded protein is CASSPALSGGYGQFF.

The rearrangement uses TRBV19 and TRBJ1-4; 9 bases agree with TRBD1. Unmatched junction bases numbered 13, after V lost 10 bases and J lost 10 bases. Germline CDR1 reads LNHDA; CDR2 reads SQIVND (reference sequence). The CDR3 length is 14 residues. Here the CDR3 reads CAKIRRQGDGKLFF. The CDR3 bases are TGTGCCAAAATCAGGAGACAGGGGGATGGAAAACTGTTTTTT. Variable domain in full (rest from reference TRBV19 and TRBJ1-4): DGGITQSPKYLFRKEGQNVTLSCEQNLNHDAMYWYRQDPGQGLRLIYYSQIVNDFQKGDIAEGYSVSREKKESFPLTVTSAQKNPTAFYLCAKIRRQGDGKLFFGSGTQLSVL.

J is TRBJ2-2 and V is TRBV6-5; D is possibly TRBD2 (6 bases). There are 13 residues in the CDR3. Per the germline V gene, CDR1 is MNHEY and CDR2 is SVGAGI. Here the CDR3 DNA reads TGTGCTCCGCGGGATGAGAACACCGGGGAGCTGTTTTTT. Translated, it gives CAPRDENTGELFF.

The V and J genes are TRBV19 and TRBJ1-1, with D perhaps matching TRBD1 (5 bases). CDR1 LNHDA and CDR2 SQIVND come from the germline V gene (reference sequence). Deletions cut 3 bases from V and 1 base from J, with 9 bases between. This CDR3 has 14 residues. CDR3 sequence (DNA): TGTGCCAGTAGTATTGAAGGGGCGAACACTGAAGCTTTCTTT. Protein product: CASSIEGANTEAFF.

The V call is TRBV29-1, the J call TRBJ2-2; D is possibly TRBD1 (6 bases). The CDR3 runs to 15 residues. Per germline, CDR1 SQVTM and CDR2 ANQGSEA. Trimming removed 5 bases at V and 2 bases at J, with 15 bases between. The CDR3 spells CSVRVDRPNTGELFF. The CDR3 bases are TGCAGCGTTCGCGTGGACAGACCTAACACCGGGGAGCTGTTTTTT.

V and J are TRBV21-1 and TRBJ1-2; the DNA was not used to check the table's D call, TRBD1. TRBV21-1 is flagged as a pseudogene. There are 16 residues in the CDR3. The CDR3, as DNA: TGTGCCAGCAGCAAAGTACAGGGCTGTTTATGCTATGGCTACACCTTC. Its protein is CASSKVQGCLCYGYTF.

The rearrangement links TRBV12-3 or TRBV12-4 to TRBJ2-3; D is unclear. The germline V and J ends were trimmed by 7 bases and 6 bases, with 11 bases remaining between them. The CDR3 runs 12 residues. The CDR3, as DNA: TGTGCCAGCACCCGGAGCGCGGATACGCAGTATTTT. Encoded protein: CASTRSADTQYF.